Listed below are T cell receptor beta chains from one sample, sequenced in a study of post-analysis software for immune sequencing data. TCRdb processed the PCR reads anew with MiXCR; each CDR3 protein has one entry. The table shows some 260,000 distinct CDR3 sequences, with around 34% occurring only once. Sequenced input: blood. These receptors were obtained from a girl aged 10 to 17 with multiple sclerosis. The CDR3 runs from the conserved cysteine through the conserved F or W. Each record gives: clone size, D gene, CDR3 length, J gene, V gene, CDR3 protein, CDR3 DNA. A D gene is named only where the DNA matches it firmly. The size of a clone is reported for some rows only, either as once, few or many, or as a class for expanded clones.

clone size: .
D gene: .
CDR3 length: 12
J gene: TRBJ1-2
V gene: TRBV25-1
CDR3 protein: CASRLDNYGYTF
CDR3 DNA: TGTGCCAGCAGATTGGATAACTATGGTTACACCTTC

clone size: many
D gene: .
CDR3 length: 11
J gene: TRBJ2-1
V gene: TRBV25-1
CDR3 protein: CASSGNNEQFF
CDR3 DNA: TGTGCCAGCAGTGGAAACAATGAGCAGTTCTTC

clone size: many
D gene: TRBD2
CDR3 length: 15
J gene: TRBJ2-5
V gene: TRBV5-1
CDR3 protein: CASKTTPGTTGTQYF
CDR3 DNA: TGCGCCAGCAAAACTACTCCCGGGACTACAGGGACCCAGTACTTC

clone size: .
D gene: TRBD1
CDR3 length: 14
J gene: TRBJ1-4
V gene: TRBV5-1
CDR3 protein: CASSPGTVDEKLFF
CDR3 DNA: TGCGCCAGCAGCCCCGGGACAGTCGATGAAAAACTGTTTTTT

clone size: few
D gene: .
CDR3 length: 12
J gene: TRBJ1-5
V gene: TRBV20-1
CDR3 protein: CSASAGKGPQHF
CDR3 DNA: TGCAGTGCTAGTGCGGGTAAGGGACCCCAGCATTTT

clone size: .
D gene: .
CDR3 length: 15
J gene: TRBJ2-5
V gene: TRBV29-1
CDR3 protein: CSVEPRGGLQETQYF
CDR3 DNA: TGCAGCGTTGAGCCCAGGGGCGGTCTCCAAGAGACCCAGTACTTC

clone size: .
D gene: TRBD1
CDR3 length: 14
J gene: TRBJ1-2
V gene: TRBV9
CDR3 protein: CASSPGTGFGGYTF
CDR3 DNA: TGTGCCAGCAGCCCTGGGACAGGGTTCGGTGGCTACACCTTC

clone size: .
D gene: .
CDR3 length: 15
J gene: TRBJ2-2
V gene: TRBV7-2
CDR3 protein: CASSSPRPGAGELFF
CDR3 DNA: TGTGCCAGCAGCTCCCCCCGGCCTGGGGCCGGGGAGCTGTTTTTT

clone size: .
D gene: TRBD1
CDR3 length: 14
J gene: TRBJ2-3
V gene: TRBV7-2
CDR3 protein: CASGRTGGTDTQYF
CDR3 DNA: TGTGCCAGCGGACGGACAGGGGGCACAGATACGCAGTATTTT

clone size: many
D gene: .
CDR3 length: 17
J gene: TRBJ1-6
V gene: TRBV7-2
CDR3 protein: CASSPTPGKSYNSPLHF
CDR3 DNA: TGTGCCAGCAGCCCCACGCCAGGGAAATCCTATAATTCACCCCTCCACTTT

clone size: many
D gene: .
CDR3 length: 13
J gene: TRBJ2-2
V gene: TRBV29-1
CDR3 protein: CSVESPLKTELFF
CDR3 DNA: TGCAGCGTTGAGTCCCCCCTGAAGACGGAGCTGTTTTTT

clone size: .
D gene: .
CDR3 length: 13
J gene: TRBJ2-5
V gene: TRBV29-1
CDR3 protein: CSVRVHGGETQYF
CDR3 DNA: TGCAGCGTTCGGGTACACGGCGGAGAGACCCAGTACTTC

clone size: .
D gene: .
CDR3 length: 12
J gene: TRBJ2-5
V gene: TRBV20-1
CDR3 protein: CSAPGSKETQYF
CDR3 DNA: TGCAGTGCACCCGGGAGCAAAGAGACCCAGTACTTC

clone size: .
D gene: TRBD2
CDR3 length: 14
J gene: TRBJ2-1
V gene: TRBV5-1
CDR3 protein: CASSSEFGRDGQFF
CDR3 DNA: TGCGCCAGCAGCTCGGAGTTCGGGAGGGATGGGCAGTTCTTC

clone size: many
D gene: TRBD2
CDR3 length: 17
J gene: TRBJ2-2
V gene: TRBV5-1
CDR3 protein: CASSLSVSAGEFGELFF
CDR3 DNA: TGCGCCAGCAGCTTGAGTGTTTCTGCGGGAGAGTTCGGGGAGCTGTTTTTT

clone size: .
D gene: TRBD1
CDR3 length: 13
J gene: TRBJ2-7
V gene: TRBV5-6
CDR3 protein: CASSLQGVHEQYF
CDR3 DNA: TGTGCCAGCAGCCTACAGGGGGTCCACGAGCAGTACTTC